The entry below describes one TCR beta chain. What it binds is unknown. The data were taken from a study of cytomegalovirus exposure and HLA in healthy donors. Study observations and caveats: A list of about 160 TCR beta chains associated with cytomegalovirus was given. Indistinguishable V segments such as TRBV6-2 and TRBV6-3 were excluded.

A multiplex PCR was run with 60 Vbeta primers and 13 Jbeta primers. In the original analysis: A later analysis counted approximately 80 million unique TCR beta chains, around 10 million shared. Method: immunoSEQ multiplex PCR; TCRdb's copy keeps in-frame clones and lacks some. V, J and clone size are taken as reported in that table, and D and trimming were inferred from the DNA itself. Of 130,000 or so clones in the sample, 73% were seen once. Germline assignment: CDR1 MNHNY and CDR2 SVGAGI (reference sequence). This CDR3 contains 16 residues. The trim removed 2 bases at V and 2 bases at J, leaving 8 bases unmatched.

The V and J genes are TRBV6-6 and TRBJ1-2, with TRBD1 matching over 7 bases. The TCR sequence derives from a woman aged 40-49 years in good health and CMV-seropositive. Sequencing used PBMCs. The CDR3 DNA reads TGTGCCAGCAGTTACGAGGGGGCGCCTCCCAACTATGGCTACACCTTC. Translated: CASSYEGAPPNYGYTF.